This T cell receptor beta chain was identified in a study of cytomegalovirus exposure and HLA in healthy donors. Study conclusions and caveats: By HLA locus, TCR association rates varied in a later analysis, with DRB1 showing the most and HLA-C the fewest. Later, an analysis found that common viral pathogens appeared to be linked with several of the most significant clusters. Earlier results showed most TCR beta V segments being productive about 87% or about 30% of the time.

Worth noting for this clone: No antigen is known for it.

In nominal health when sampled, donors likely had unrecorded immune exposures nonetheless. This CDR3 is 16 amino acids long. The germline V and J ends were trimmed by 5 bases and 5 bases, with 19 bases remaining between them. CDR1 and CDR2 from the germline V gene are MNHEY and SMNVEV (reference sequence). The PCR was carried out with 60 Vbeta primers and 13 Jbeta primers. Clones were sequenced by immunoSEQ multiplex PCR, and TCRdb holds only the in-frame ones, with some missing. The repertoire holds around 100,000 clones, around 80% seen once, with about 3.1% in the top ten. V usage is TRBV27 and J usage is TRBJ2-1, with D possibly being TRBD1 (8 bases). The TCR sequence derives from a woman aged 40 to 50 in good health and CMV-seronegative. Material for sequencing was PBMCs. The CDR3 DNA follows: TGTGCCAGCAGTAGCCTGACAGGGGAGGGGAACAATGAGCAGTTCTTC. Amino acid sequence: CASSSLTGEGNNEQFF.